The entry below gives a single TCR beta chain sequence along with its context. The data were produced by immunoSEQ multiplex PCR, yet TCRdb's version contains in-frame clones alone and is incomplete. The sample lists roughly 100,000 clones; roughly 96% were seen once. The data stem from a study of technical replicates of blood from four donors. Sequenced sample: T cells isolated from PBMCs. This clonotype originated in a human donor in good health.

CDR3 nucleotide sequence: TGTGCCAGCAGCGAGGGGGCGCTAGGGACCCAGTACTTC. Its translation is CASSEGALGTQYF. This sequence joins TRBV6-4 and TRBJ2-5, with 7 bases identical to TRBD1. Germline assignment: CDR1 MRHNA and CDR2 SNTAGT. The trim removed 6 bases at V and 7 bases at J, leaving 8 bases unmatched. CDR3 length: 13 amino acids.